This section outlines one T cell receptor (beta chain) sequence together with its context. Assay: immunoSEQ multiplex PCR; the TCRdb copy retains only in-frame clones and omits some. The sample holds about 43,000 clones, roughly 94% seen once. Trimming shortened V by 7 bases and J by 6 bases, and 4 bases separated the two germline ends. CDR1 and CDR2 from the germline V gene are SNHLY and FYNNEI. The CDR3 consists of 10 residues. This record comes from a study of graft-versus-host responses after intestinal transplantation. Overall study: Induction with anti-thymocyte globulin, then tacrolimus and steroids for around three years, was given to all recipients.

The chain has TRBV2 and TRBJ2-1; unclear D gene. The sequences come from PBMCs, collected about 350 days after intestinal transplant. The sequence was obtained from a human patient who received an intestinal transplant, so some T cells may come from the graft donor. CDR3 sequence: CASTGNEQFF. CDR3 DNA sequence: TGTGCCAGCACTGGCAATGAGCAGTTCTTC.